This T cell receptor (beta chain) was sequenced for a study of T cells in Graves' hyperthyroidism and ophthalmopathy. The PBMCs were taken from roughly 9.3 ml of fresh peripheral blood. There were TCR beta CDR3 regions amplified from RNA transcripts. During a first-round RT-PCR of the TCR CDR3, the HTBI primer set was used. TCRdb reanalysed the multiplex PCR reads using MiXCR and keeps one entry per CDR3 protein. The data contain 450,000 to 650,000 distinct CDR3 sequences, 14% of them singletons. CDR3 length: 18 residues. The germline V gene has CDR1 LGHNA and CDR2 YNFKEQ. V shed 0 bases, J shed 2 bases, and the junction held 1 base outside the gene matches.

Sequenced: blood. The chain combines TRBV4-2 with TRBJ2-1; 16 nucleotides line up with TRBD2. The sequence derives from a woman aged 18-29 years with Graves' ophthalmopathy. CDR3 sequence (DNA): TGTGCCAGCAGCCAAGAGGGACTAGCGGGAGGGCCCTACAATGAGCAGTTCTTC. Protein: CASSQEGLAGGPYNEQFF.